This is a list of T cell receptor beta chains from one sample in a study of blood T cell repertoires in COVID-19. TCRdb's copy holds only in-frame clones and misses some; the assay was immunoSEQ multiplex PCR. The profile shows about 250,000 clones, around 91% of them singletons. Sequenced material: PBMCs or T cells enriched from blood (not recorded which). These receptors originate from a woman aged 18-35 years who had recovered from COVID-19. Each CDR3 is given with its conserved first and last residue. D genes are given only for firm matches. A clone size is listed for some rows: how often the clone was seen (once, few, many), or a class if it is expanded.

clone_size: .
j_call: TRBJ2-1
v_call: TRBV6-2/TRBV6-3
d_call: TRBD2
cdr3_nt: TGTGCCAGCAGTTACTCCGGGACTAGGTGGAATGAGCAGTTCTTC
cdr3_aa: CASSYSGTRWNEQFF

clone_size: .
j_call: TRBJ2-7
v_call: TRBV27
d_call: .
cdr3_nt: TGTGCCAGCAGTTTACGAGGCGGCGGAGCCTACGAGCAGTACTTC
cdr3_aa: CASSLRGGGAYEQYF

clone_size: .
j_call: TRBJ1-2
v_call: TRBV2
d_call: .
cdr3_nt: TGTGCCAGCAGTGACAGACTTAACTATGGCTACACCTTC
cdr3_aa: CASSDRLNYGYTF

clone_size: .
j_call: TRBJ1-4
v_call: TRBV2
d_call: .
cdr3_nt: TGTGCCAGCAGAGCTCGACAGACTAATGAAAAACTGTTTTTT
cdr3_aa: CASRARQTNEKLFF

clone_size: .
j_call: TRBJ2-5
v_call: TRBV27
d_call: TRBD2
cdr3_nt: TGTGCCAGCAGTTCGTTCGTGAGCGGGGGCCAAGAGACCCAGTACTTC
cdr3_aa: CASSSFVSGGQETQYF

clone_size: .
j_call: TRBJ1-1
v_call: TRBV12-3/TRBV12-4
d_call: .
cdr3_nt: TGTGCCAGCAAGGGGCAAGGGACTGAAGCTTTCTTT
cdr3_aa: CASKGQGTEAFF

clone_size: .
j_call: TRBJ1-2
v_call: TRBV5-1
d_call: .
cdr3_nt: TGCGCCAGCAGCTTGGACAGGGAGTATGGCTACACCTTC
cdr3_aa: CASSLDREYGYTF

clone_size: .
j_call: TRBJ1-5
v_call: TRBV6-5
d_call: TRBD1
cdr3_nt: TGTGCCACCTACAGGGGACCCAATCAGCCCCAGCATTTT
cdr3_aa: CATYRGPNQPQHF

clone_size: few
j_call: TRBJ1-5
v_call: TRBV7-8
d_call: .
cdr3_nt: TGTGCCAGCAGCTTGGATGGGGGGGCAGGTCAGCCCCAGCATTTT
cdr3_aa: CASSLDGGAGQPQHF

clone_size: .
j_call: TRBJ2-2
v_call: TRBV3-1/TRBV3-2
d_call: .
cdr3_nt: TGTGCCAGCAGCGAAGTGGGCGCGGGCACCGGGGAGCTGTTTTTT
cdr3_aa: CASSEVGAGTGELFF

clone_size: .
j_call: TRBJ2-1
v_call: TRBV30
d_call: TRBD2
cdr3_nt: TGTGCCATGACCGGGGGGGGAAGCTCCTACAATGAGCAGTTCTTC
cdr3_aa: CAMTGGGSSYNEQFF

clone_size: .
j_call: TRBJ1-4
v_call: TRBV5-1
d_call: .
cdr3_nt: TGCGCCAGCAGGGACACCGGCGGTGAAAAACTGTTTTTT
cdr3_aa: CASRDTGGEKLFF

clone_size: many
j_call: TRBJ1-4
v_call: TRBV7-9
d_call: .
cdr3_nt: TGTGCCAGCAGTCCGAGGCGGAATAATGAAAAACTGTTTTTT
cdr3_aa: CASSPRRNNEKLFF

clone_size: .
j_call: TRBJ1-5
v_call: TRBV28
d_call: TRBD1
cdr3_nt: TGTGCCAGCAGTTTAGCTGGGACAGGAGGTGGGAGCAATCAGCCCCAGCATTTT
cdr3_aa: CASSLAGTGGGSNQPQHF

clone_size: .
j_call: TRBJ2-1
v_call: TRBV7-7
d_call: TRBD2
cdr3_nt: TGTGCTAGCAGCGGGACTGGCGGGGGCTACAATGAGCAGTTCTTC
cdr3_aa: CASSGTGGGYNEQFF

clone_size: .
j_call: TRBJ2-1
v_call: TRBV19
d_call: TRBD2
cdr3_nt: TGTGCCAGTAGTTTACGGGCTGGGACTAGCGGGGGCCTATACAATGAGCAGTTCTTC
cdr3_aa: CASSLRAGTSGGLYNEQFF

clone_size: few
j_call: TRBJ1-1
v_call: TRBV2
d_call: .
cdr3_nt: TGTGCCAGCAGTGAAGGTCGGGCTGGGGGCCTTAACACTGAAGCTTTCTTT
cdr3_aa: CASSEGRAGGLNTEAFF

clone_size: few
j_call: TRBJ1-6
v_call: TRBV2
d_call: .
cdr3_nt: TGTGCCAGCAGTGCTTCTTACAGCTATTCACCCCTCCACTTT
cdr3_aa: CASSASYSYSPLHF

clone_size: .
j_call: TRBJ1-1
v_call: TRBV18
d_call: TRBD1
cdr3_nt: TGTGCCAGCTCTCAAGGGACAGGGGATGGGTACACTGAAGCTTTCTTT
cdr3_aa: CASSQGTGDGYTEAFF

clone_size: .
j_call: TRBJ1-2
v_call: TRBV6-4
d_call: .
cdr3_nt: TGTGCCAGCAGTGACTCTGCGGGTAGCTATGGCTACACCTTC
cdr3_aa: CASSDSAGSYGYTF

clone_size: .
j_call: TRBJ1-5
v_call: TRBV19
d_call: .
cdr3_nt: TGTGCCAGTAGTATTCAAGACAACATCCGCAATCAGCCCCAGCATTTT
cdr3_aa: CASSIQDNIRNQPQHF

clone_size: few
j_call: TRBJ2-7
v_call: TRBV10-3
d_call: TRBD1
cdr3_nt: TGTGCCATCAGTGCATACCGGGACAGGGACTCCTACGAGCAGTACTTC
cdr3_aa: CAISAYRDRDSYEQYF

clone_size: .
j_call: TRBJ2-7
v_call: TRBV7-9
d_call: .
cdr3_nt: TGTGCCAGCAGCCCAGGCTACGAGCAGTACTTC
cdr3_aa: CASSPGYEQYF

clone_size: few
j_call: TRBJ1-2
v_call: TRBV5-1
d_call: .
cdr3_nt: TGCGCCAGCAGCTTGGACACCCAGATCGATGGCTACACCTTC
cdr3_aa: CASSLDTQIDGYTF

clone_size: .
j_call: TRBJ1-4
v_call: TRBV28
d_call: .
cdr3_nt: TGTGCCAGCAGCCCCTCCGGGGGGTTTAGAGAAAAACTGTTTTTT
cdr3_aa: CASSPSGGFREKLFF

clone_size: .
j_call: TRBJ1-5
v_call: TRBV28
d_call: TRBD1
cdr3_nt: TGTGCCAGCAGTTTGGGCCGAGACAGGGTATGGGATCAGCCCCAGCATTTT
cdr3_aa: CASSLGRDRVWDQPQHF

clone_size: .
j_call: TRBJ1-4
v_call: TRBV7-2
d_call: TRBD1
cdr3_nt: TGTGCCAGCAGCTTCAGGGGGCGCGAGGAACTGTTTTTT
cdr3_aa: CASSFRGREELFF

clone_size: .
j_call: TRBJ1-2
v_call: TRBV5-6
d_call: .
cdr3_nt: TGTGCCAGCAGCTCCCCCCCAGGTGGCTACACCTTC
cdr3_aa: CASSSPPGGYTF

clone_size: .
j_call: TRBJ2-5
v_call: TRBV5-4
d_call: TRBD2
cdr3_nt: TGTGCCAGCAGCTTGAGAGGTAGCGGGACTAGCTTAAAGACCCAGTACTTC
cdr3_aa: CASSLRGSGTSLKTQYF

clone_size: .
j_call: TRBJ2-1
v_call: TRBV6-5
d_call: TRBD1
cdr3_nt: TGTGCCAGCAGTTACGGACAGGGGGTAAATGAGCAGTTCTTC
cdr3_aa: CASSYGQGVNEQFF

clone_size: .
j_call: TRBJ2-5
v_call: TRBV11-2
d_call: TRBD2
cdr3_nt: TGTGCCAGCAAAACCCCGGGGGGGTACCAAGAGACCCAGTACTTC
cdr3_aa: CASKTPGGYQETQYF

clone_size: .
j_call: TRBJ1-5
v_call: TRBV27
d_call: TRBD1
cdr3_nt: TGTGCCAGCAGTTTACGGCACAGGGGCCAAGGAGGGTATCAGCCCCAGCATTTT
cdr3_aa: CASSLRHRGQGGYQPQHF

clone_size: .
j_call: TRBJ1-2
v_call: TRBV3-1/TRBV3-2
d_call: TRBD1
cdr3_nt: TGTGCCAGCAGCCTATCCACAGGGGTTGGCTACACCTTC
cdr3_aa: CASSLSTGVGYTF

clone_size: .
j_call: TRBJ1-4
v_call: TRBV11-2
d_call: .
cdr3_nt: TGTGCCAGCAGCTTAGATCGGACAGCGGAAAAACTGTTTTTT
cdr3_aa: CASSLDRTAEKLFF

clone_size: .
j_call: TRBJ2-7
v_call: TRBV19
d_call: .
cdr3_nt: TGTGCCAGTAGTATGCGAGGGTTGAATAACGAGCAGTACTTC
cdr3_aa: CASSMRGLNNEQYF

clone_size: .
j_call: TRBJ1-4
v_call: TRBV9
d_call: TRBD1
cdr3_nt: TGTGCCAGCAGCGTAGAGGGCGGGACAGCTAATGAAAAACTGTTTTTT
cdr3_aa: CASSVEGGTANEKLFF

clone_size: few
j_call: TRBJ1-2
v_call: TRBV7-8
d_call: TRBD1
cdr3_nt: TGTGCCAGCAGTTGGGACAGGGGCTATGGCTACACCTTC
cdr3_aa: CASSWDRGYGYTF

clone_size: few
j_call: TRBJ1-5
v_call: TRBV19
d_call: TRBD1
cdr3_nt: TGTGCCAGTAGTCGGACAGGCAGGAGCAATCAGCCCCAGCATTTT
cdr3_aa: CASSRTGRSNQPQHF

clone_size: .
j_call: TRBJ2-2
v_call: TRBV7-7
d_call: .
cdr3_nt: TGTGCTAGCAGCCAGGATAGGAACACCGGGGAGCTGTTTTTT
cdr3_aa: CASSQDRNTGELFF

clone_size: .
j_call: TRBJ2-1
v_call: TRBV6-5
d_call: .
cdr3_nt: TGTGCCAGCCTCGGGGGGCGGGGATACAATGAGCAGTTCTTC
cdr3_aa: CASLGGRGYNEQFF

clone_size: .
j_call: TRBJ1-2
v_call: TRBV7-9
d_call: .
cdr3_nt: TGTGCCAGCAGCCCTTTCACTGTAGTCGGCTACACCTTC
cdr3_aa: CASSPFTVVGYTF

clone_size: .
j_call: TRBJ1-1
v_call: TRBV7-6
d_call: TRBD1
cdr3_nt: TGTGCCAGCAGCCCATGGACAGGGGAGAGGACTGAAGCTTTCTTT
cdr3_aa: CASSPWTGERTEAFF

clone_size: .
j_call: TRBJ2-7
v_call: TRBV6-5
d_call: TRBD1
cdr3_nt: TGTGCCAGCAGTCCGGACAGGAGCTCCTACGAGCAGTACTTC
cdr3_aa: CASSPDRSSYEQYF

clone_size: .
j_call: TRBJ1-4
v_call: TRBV18
d_call: TRBD1
cdr3_nt: TGTGCCAGCTCACCTTCCGGGACAGGGGGTGAAAAACTGTTTTTT
cdr3_aa: CASSPSGTGGEKLFF

clone_size: .
j_call: TRBJ2-3
v_call: TRBV18
d_call: .
cdr3_nt: TGTGCCAGCTTTGGGGTGGAGGATGAAGATACGCAGTATTTT
cdr3_aa: CASFGVEDEDTQYF

clone_size: .
j_call: TRBJ2-1
v_call: TRBV9
d_call: .
cdr3_nt: TGTGCCAGCAGCGTAGAACAGGGCAGTGGTAATGAGCAGTTCTTC
cdr3_aa: CASSVEQGSGNEQFF

clone_size: .
j_call: TRBJ2-2
v_call: TRBV6-5
d_call: TRBD1
cdr3_nt: TGTGCCAGCATCGGGGGACAGGCCGACACCGGGGAGCTGTTTTTT
cdr3_aa: CASIGGQADTGELFF